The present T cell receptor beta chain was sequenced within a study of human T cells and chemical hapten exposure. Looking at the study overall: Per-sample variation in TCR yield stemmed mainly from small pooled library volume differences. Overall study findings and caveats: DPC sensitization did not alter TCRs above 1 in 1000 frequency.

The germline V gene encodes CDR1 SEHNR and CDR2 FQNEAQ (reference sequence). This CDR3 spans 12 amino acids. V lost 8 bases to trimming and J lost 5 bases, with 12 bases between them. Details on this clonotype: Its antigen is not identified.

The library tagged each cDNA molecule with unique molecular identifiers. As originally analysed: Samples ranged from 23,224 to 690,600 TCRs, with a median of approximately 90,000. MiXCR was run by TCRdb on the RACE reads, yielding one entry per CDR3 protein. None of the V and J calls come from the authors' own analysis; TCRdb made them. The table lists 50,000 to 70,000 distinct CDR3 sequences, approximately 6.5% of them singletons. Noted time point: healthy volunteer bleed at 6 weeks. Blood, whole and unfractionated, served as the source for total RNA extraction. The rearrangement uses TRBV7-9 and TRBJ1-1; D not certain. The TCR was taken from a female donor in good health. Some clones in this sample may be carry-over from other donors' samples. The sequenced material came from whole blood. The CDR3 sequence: CASEDRLTEAFF. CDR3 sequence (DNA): TGTGCCAGCGAAGATAGGTTAACTGAAGCTTTCTTT.